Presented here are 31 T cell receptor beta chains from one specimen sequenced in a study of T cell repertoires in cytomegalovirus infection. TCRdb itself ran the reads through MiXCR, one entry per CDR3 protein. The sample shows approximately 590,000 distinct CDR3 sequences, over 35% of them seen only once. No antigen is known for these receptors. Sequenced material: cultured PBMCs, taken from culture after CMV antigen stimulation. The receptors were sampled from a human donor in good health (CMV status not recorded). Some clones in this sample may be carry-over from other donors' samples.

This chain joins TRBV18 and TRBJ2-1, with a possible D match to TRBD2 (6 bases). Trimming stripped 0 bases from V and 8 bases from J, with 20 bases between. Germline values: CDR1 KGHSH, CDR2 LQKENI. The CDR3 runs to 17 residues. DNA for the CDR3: TGTGCCAGCTCACCACCGGAGCCCAATAGCGGCGCCTATGAGCAGTTCTTC. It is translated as CASSPPEPNSGAYEQFF. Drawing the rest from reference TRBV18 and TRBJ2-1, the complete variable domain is NAGVMQNPRHLVRRRGQEARLRCSPMKGHSHVYWYRQLPEEGLKFMVYLQKENIIDESGMPKERFSAEFPKEGPSILRIQQVVRGDSAAYFCASSPPEPNSGAYEQFFGPGTRLTVL.

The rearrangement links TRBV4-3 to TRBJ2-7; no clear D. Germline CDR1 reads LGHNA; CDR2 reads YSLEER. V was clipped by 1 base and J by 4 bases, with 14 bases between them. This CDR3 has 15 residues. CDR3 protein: CASSQALEWQYEQYF. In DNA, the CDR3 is TGCGCCAGCAGCCAAGCCCTTGAGTGGCAGTACGAGCAGTACTTC.

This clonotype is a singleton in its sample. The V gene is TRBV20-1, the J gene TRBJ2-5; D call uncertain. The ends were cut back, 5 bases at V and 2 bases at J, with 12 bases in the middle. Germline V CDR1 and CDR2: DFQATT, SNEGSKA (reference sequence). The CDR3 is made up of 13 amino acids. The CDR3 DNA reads TGCAGTGCTCAGGACGGCGGTCAAGAGACCCAGTACTTC. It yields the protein CSAQDGGQETQYF.

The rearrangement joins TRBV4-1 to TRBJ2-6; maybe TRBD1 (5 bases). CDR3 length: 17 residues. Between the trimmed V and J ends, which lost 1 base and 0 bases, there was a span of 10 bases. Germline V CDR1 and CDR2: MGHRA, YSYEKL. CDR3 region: CASSQGQTSSGANVLTF. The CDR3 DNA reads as TGCGCCAGCAGCCAAGGACAGACCAGCTCTGGGGCCAACGTCCTGACTTTC.

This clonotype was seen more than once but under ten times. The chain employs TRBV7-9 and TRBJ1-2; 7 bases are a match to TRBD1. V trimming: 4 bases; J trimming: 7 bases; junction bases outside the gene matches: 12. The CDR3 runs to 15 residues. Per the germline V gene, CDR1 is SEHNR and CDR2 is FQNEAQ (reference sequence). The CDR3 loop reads CASSSYYRGTRGYTF. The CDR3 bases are TGTGCCAGCAGCTCCTACTACAGGGGAACTCGTGGCTACACCTTC. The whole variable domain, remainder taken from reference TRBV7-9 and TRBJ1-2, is DTGVSQNPRHKITKRGQNVTFRCDPISEHNRLYWYRQTLGQGPEFLTYFQNEAQLEKSRLLSDRFSAERPKGSFSTLEIQRTEQGDSAMYLCASSSYYRGTRGYTFGSGTRLTVV.

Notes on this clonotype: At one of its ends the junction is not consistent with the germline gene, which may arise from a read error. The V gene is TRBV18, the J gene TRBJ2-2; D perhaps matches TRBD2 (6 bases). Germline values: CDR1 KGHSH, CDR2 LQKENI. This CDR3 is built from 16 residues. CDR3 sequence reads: CASHHNLKPSAGELVF. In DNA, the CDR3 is TGTGCCAGCCACCATAATCTCAAACCTAGCGCCGGGGAGCTGGTTTTT.

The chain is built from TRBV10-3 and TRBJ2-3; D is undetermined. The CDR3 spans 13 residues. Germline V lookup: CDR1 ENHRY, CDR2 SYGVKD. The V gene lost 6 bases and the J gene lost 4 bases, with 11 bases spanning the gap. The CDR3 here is CAISDKLADTQYF. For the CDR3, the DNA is TGTGCCATCAGCGATAAATTGGCAGATACGCAGTATTTT.

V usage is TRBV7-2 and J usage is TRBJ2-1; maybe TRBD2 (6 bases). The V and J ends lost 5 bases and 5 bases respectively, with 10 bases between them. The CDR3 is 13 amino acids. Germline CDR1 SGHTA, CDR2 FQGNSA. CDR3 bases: TGTGCCAGCAGCGCCGTAGCGGACAATGAGCAGTTCTTC. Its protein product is CASSAVADNEQFF.

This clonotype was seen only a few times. The CDR3: CASSLNAEAEAFF. The CDR3, as DNA: TGTGCCAGCAGCTTAAACGCTGAGGCTGAAGCTTTCTTT. The rearrangement joins TRBV7-2 to TRBJ1-1; D gene uncertain. This CDR3 contains 13 residues. The germline CDR1 and CDR2 sequences are SGHTA and FQGNSA. Trimming cost V 2 bases and J 6 bases, with 10 bases left between them.

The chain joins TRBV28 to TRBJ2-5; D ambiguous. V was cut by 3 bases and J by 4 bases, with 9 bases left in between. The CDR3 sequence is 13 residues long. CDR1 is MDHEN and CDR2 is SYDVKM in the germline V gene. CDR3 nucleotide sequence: TGTGCCAGCAGTTTTCGTGCGAGAGAGACCCAGTACTTC. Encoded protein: CASSFRARETQYF.

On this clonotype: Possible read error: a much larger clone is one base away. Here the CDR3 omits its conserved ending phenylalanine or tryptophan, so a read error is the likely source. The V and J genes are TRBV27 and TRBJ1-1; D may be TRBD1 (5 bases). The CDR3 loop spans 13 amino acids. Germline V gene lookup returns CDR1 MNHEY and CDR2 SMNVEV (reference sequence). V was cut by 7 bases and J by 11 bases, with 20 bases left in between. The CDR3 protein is CASTPSSGHWAFI. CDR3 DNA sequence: TGTGCCAGCACCCCCTCCAGCGGACACTGGGCTTTCATT.

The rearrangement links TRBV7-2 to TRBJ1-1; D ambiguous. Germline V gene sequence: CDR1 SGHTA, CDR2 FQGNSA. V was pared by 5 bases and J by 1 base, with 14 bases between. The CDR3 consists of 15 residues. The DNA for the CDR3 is TGTGCCAGCAGCCGTTCCAGGCATCAGAACACTGAAGCTTTCTTT. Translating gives CASSRSRHQNTEAFF.

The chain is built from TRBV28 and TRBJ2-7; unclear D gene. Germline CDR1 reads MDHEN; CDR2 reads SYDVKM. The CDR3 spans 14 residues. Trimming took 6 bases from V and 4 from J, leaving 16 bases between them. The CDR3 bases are TGTGCCAGCAGCCACCCTCTCCTTCGTTACGAGCAGTACTTC. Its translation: CASSHPLLRYEQYF.

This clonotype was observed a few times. The CDR3 region is CASSYSEIADQETQYF. The CDR3 DNA is TGTGCCAGCAGTTACTCGGAAATAGCGGACCAAGAGACCCAGTACTTC. The rearrangement joins TRBV6-6 to TRBJ2-5, with a weak D call TRBD2 (6 bases). The V gene's germline CDR1 is MNHNY and CDR2 SVGAGI (reference sequence). This CDR3 is 16 amino acids long. V lost 0 bases, J lost 0 bases, and 11 bases lay in between.

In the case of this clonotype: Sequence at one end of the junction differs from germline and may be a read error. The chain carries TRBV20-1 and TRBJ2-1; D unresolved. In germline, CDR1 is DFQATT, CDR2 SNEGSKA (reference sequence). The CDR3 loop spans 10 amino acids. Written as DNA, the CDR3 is TGCAGTGCCCAAGGGAACCCTGCGGTCTTC. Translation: CSAQGNPAVF.

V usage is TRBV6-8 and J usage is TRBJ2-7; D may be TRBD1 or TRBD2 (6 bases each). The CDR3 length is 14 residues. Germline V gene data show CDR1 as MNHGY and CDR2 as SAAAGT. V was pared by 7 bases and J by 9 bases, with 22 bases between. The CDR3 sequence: CASTSYVGGDGQYF. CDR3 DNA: TGTGCCAGCACTAGTTACGTCGGGGGCGATGGGCAGTACTTC.

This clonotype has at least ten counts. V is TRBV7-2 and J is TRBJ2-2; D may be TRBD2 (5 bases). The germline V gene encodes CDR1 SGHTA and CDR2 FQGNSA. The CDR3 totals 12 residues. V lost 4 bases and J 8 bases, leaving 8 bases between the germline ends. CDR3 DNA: TGTGCCAGCAGCTCCCGAGGGGGGGAGCTGTTTTTT. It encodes CASSSRGGELFF. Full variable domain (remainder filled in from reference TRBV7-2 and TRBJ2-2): GAGVSQSPSNKVTEKGKDVELRCDPISGHTALYWYRQSLGQGLEFLIYFQGNSAPDKSGLPSDRFSAERTGGSVSTLTIQRTQQEDSAVYLCASSSRGGELFFGEGSRLTVL.

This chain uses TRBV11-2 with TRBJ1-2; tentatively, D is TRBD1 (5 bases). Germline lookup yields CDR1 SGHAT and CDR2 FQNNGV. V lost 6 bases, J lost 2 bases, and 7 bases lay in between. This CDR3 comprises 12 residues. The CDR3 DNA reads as TGTGCCAGCAGGGGACCGAACTATGGCTACACCTTC. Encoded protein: CASRGPNYGYTF. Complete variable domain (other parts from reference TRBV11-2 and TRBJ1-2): EAGVAQSPRYKIIEKRQSVAFWCNPISGHATLYWYQQILGQGPKLLIQFQNNGVVDDSQLPKDRFSAERLKGVDSTLKIQPAKLEDSAVYLCASRGPNYGYTFGSGTRLTVV.

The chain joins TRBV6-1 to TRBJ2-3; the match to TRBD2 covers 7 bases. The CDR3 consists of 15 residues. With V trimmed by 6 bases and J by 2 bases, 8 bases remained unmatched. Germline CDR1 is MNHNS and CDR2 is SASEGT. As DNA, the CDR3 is TGTGCCAGCAGCTCCGCCAGCGGGAACACAGATACGCAGTATTTT. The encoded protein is CASSSASGNTDTQYF.

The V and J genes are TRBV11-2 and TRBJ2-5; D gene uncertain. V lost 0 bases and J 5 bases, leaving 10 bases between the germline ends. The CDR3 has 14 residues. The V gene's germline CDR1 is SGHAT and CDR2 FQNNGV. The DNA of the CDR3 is TGTGCCAGCAGCTTAGATGTATGGTCGGAGACCCAGTACTTC. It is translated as CASSLDVWSETQYF.

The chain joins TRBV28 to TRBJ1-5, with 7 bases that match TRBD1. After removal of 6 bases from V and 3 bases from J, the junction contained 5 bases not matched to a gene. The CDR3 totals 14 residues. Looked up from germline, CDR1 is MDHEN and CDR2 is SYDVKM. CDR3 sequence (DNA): TGTGCCAGCAGGGGGGACAGCTACAATCAGCCCCAGCATTTT. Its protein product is CASRGDSYNQPQHF.

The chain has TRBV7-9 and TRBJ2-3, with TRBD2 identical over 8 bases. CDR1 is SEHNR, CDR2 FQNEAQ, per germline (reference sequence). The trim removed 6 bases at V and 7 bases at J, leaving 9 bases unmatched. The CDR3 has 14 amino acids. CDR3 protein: CASSSSGSSNTQYF. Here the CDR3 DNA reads TGTGCCAGCAGTTCCAGCGGGAGTTCAAATACGCAGTATTTT.

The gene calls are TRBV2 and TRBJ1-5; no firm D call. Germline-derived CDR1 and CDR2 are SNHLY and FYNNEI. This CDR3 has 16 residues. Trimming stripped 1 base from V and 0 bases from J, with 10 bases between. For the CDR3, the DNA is TGTGCCAGCAGTGAAGAGTTTCCAGGTAGCAATCAGCCCCAGCATTTT. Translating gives CASSEEFPGSNQPQHF. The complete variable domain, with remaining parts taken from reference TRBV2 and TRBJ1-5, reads EPEVTQTPSHQVTQMGQEVILRCVPISNHLYFYWYRQILGQKVEFLVSFYNNEISEKSEIFDDQFSVERPDGSNFTLKIRSTKLEDSAMYFCASSEEFPGSNQPQHFGDGTRLSIL.

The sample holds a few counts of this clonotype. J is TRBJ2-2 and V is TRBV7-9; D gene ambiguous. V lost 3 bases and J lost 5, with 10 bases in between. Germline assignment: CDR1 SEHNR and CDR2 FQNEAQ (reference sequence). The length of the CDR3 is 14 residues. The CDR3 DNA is TGTGCCAGCAGCTTCGAAACAGAGACCGGGGAGCTGTTTTTT. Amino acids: CASSFETETGELFF.

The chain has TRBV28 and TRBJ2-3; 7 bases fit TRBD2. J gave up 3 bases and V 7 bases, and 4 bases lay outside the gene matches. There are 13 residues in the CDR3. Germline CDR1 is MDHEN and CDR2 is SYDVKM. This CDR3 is CASTAGLTDTQYF. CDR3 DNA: TGTGCCAGCACAGCGGGGCTTACAGATACGCAGTATTTT.

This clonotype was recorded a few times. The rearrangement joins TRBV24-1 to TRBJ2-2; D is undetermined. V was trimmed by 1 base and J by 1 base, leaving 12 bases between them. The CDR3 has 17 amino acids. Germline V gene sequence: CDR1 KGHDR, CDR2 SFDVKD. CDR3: CATSDLRSAENTGELFF. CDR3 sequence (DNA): TGTGCCACCAGTGATTTAAGATCTGCAGAGAACACCGGGGAGCTGTTTTTT.

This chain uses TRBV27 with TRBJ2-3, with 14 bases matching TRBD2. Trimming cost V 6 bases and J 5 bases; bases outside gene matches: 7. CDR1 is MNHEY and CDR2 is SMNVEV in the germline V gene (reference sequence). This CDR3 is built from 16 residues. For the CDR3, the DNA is TGTGCCAGCAGCCCAGGGACTAGCGGGAGTCGAGATACGCAGTATTTT. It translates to CASSPGTSGSRDTQYF.

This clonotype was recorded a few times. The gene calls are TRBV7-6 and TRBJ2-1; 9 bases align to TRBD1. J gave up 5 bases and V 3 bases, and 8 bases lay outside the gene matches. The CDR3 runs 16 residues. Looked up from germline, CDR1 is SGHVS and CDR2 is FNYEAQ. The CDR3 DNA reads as TGTGCCAGCAGCTTCAACCGGGACAGGGAAGACAATGAGCAGTTCTTC. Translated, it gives CASSFNRDREDNEQFF.

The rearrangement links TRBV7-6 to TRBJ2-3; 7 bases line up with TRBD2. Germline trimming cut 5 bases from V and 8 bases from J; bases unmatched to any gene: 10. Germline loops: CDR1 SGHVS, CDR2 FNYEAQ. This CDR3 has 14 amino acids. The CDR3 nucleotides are TGTGCCAGCAGCCCCACTAGCGCGGCGGGTACGCAGTATTTT. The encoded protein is CASSPTSAAGTQYF.

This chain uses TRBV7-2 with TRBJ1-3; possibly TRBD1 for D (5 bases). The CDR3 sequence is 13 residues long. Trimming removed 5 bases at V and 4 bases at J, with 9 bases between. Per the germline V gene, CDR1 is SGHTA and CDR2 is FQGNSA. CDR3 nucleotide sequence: TGTGCCAGCAGCCCTCAGGGAGGAAACACCATATATTTT. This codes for CASSPQGGNTIYF.

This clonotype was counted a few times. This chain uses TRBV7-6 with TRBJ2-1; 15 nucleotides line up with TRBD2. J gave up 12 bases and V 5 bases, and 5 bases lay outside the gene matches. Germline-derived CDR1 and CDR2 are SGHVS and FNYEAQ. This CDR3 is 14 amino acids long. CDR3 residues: CASSPPGLAGGQFF. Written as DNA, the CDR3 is TGTGCCAGCAGCCCCCCGGGACTAGCGGGGGGGCAGTTCTTC.